This paragraph covers one T cell receptor (beta chain) sequence. This sample was included in a study of blood T cell repertoires in COVID-19. In the study overall: PBMCs, B-cell-depleted T cells, or T cells provided the cDNA or gDNA that made up the material.

Here immunoSEQ multiplex PCR was the method, and the copy in TCRdb shows in-frame clones only, minus some. The sample carries some 120,000 clones, 80% to 90% recorded once. The CDR3 sequence is 16 residues long. Germline CDR1 and CDR2: LNHDA and SQIVND (reference sequence). Trimming at V came to 3 bases and at J to 0 bases, leaving 6 bases not matched to a gene. The receptor's source is a man between 65 and 79 years old with active or convalescent COVID-19. The chain couples TRBV19 to TRBJ1-1; 8 bases match TRBD1. Sequenced sample: peripheral blood. CDR3 residues: CASSIGTGLVNTEAFF. In DNA form, the CDR3 reads TGTGCCAGTAGTATCGGGACAGGACTCGTGAACACTGAAGCTTTCTTT.